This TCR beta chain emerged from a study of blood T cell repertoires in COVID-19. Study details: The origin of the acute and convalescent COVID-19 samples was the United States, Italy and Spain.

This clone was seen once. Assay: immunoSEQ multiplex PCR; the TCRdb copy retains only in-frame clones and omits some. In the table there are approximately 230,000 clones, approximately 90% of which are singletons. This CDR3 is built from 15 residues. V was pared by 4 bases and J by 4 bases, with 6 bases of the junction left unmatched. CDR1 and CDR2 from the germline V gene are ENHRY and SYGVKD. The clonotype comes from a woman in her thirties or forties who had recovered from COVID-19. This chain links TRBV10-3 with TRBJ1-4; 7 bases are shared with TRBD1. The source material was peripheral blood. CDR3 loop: CAISGSTGVNEKLFF. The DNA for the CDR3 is TGTGCCATCAGTGGATCAACAGGGGTTAATGAAAAACTGTTTTTT.